The next 25 T cell receptor beta chains were all read from a single sample in a study of blood T cell repertoires in COVID-19. The repertoire was sequenced with immunoSEQ multiplex PCR; TCRdb's copy has only in-frame clones and lacks some. This sample has 200,000 to 250,000 clones, with around 80% found just once. The sequenced sample was PBMCs or T cells enriched from blood (not recorded which). Receptors were obtained from a man aged 55 to 70 who had recovered from COVID-19.

The V and J genes are TRBV5-1 and TRBJ1-3; D possibly corresponds to TRBD1 (5 bases). CDR1 is SGHRS, CDR2 YFSETQ, per germline. The CDR3 totals 16 residues. Deletions cut 4 bases from V and 2 bases from J, with 16 bases between. CDR3 in DNA: TGCGCCAGCAGCCCGACCCTCGCACAGGCTGGAAACACCATATATTTT. Protein product: CASSPTLAQAGNTIYF.

V gene TRBV28 combines with J gene TRBJ2-7, with D possibly being TRBD1 (6 bases). Trimming took off 5 bases at V and 3 bases at J, with 14 bases between the two ends. Looked up from germline, CDR1 is MDHEN and CDR2 is SYDVKM. The CDR3 has 14 amino acids. The CDR3 spells CASSPRQVVYEQYF. Here the CDR3 DNA reads TGTGCCAGCAGTCCCAGACAGGTAGTCTACGAGCAGTACTTC.

This clone was counted between two and nine times. J is TRBJ1-6 and V is TRBV19, with TRBD1 identical over 9 bases. Germline CDR1 and CDR2: LNHDA and SQIVND (reference sequence). Trimming cost V 5 bases and J 8 bases; bases outside gene matches: 4. The CDR3 consists of 14 residues. The CDR3 bases are TGTGCCAGTAGTGGGACAGGGCTGGATTCACCCCTCCACTTT. Translating it yields CASSGTGLDSPLHF.

The chain joins TRBV12-5 to TRBJ1-1, with a possible D match to TRBD1 (5 bases). The CDR3 contains 15 residues. CDR1 and CDR2 from the germline V gene are LGHNT and FRNRAP. Trimming removed 4 bases at V and 0 bases at J, with 12 bases between. The CDR3 spells CASGSTGTMNTEAFF. In nucleotides, the CDR3 is TGTGCTAGTGGTTCCACCGGGACTATGAACACTGAAGCTTTCTTT.

This chain connects TRBV6-5 to TRBJ1-2; 8 bases map to TRBD1. CDR1 and CDR2 from the germline V gene are MNHEY and SVGAGI. V was clipped by 1 base and J by 3 bases; unmatched bases: 4. CDR3 length equals 15 residues. Here the CDR3 DNA reads TGTGCCAGCAGTTACTTGGACAGGGAAGACTATGGCTACACCTTC. It encodes CASSYLDREDYGYTF.

This clone was detected only once. The chain combines TRBV10-3 with TRBJ2-3; the D is unclear. Trimming shortened V by 6 bases and J by 0 bases, and 7 bases separated the two germline ends. Germline CDR1 and CDR2: ENHRY and SYGVKD. This CDR3 has 13 residues. CDR3 sequence (DNA): TGTGCCATCAGAATCTCTAGCACAGATACGCAGTATTTT. It translates to CAIRISSTDTQYF.

V usage is TRBV29-1 and J usage is TRBJ2-7; TRBD1 aligns across 8 bases. Germline values: CDR1 SQVTM, CDR2 ANQGSEA. The CDR3 spans 11 residues. The junction had 3 bases not matched to a gene; V was cut back by 5 bases and J by 6 bases. CDR3 sequence (DNA): TGCAGCGTTTTCAGGGGGCGCGAGCAGTACTTC. It codes for CSVFRGREQYF.

The chain recombines TRBV3-1 (or the pseudogene TRBV3-2) with TRBJ2-4, with a tentative D call TRBD1 (6 bases). Germline-derived CDR1 and CDR2 are LGHDT and YNNKEL (reference sequence). Trimming shortened V by 0 bases and J by 0 bases, and 18 bases separated the two germline ends. The CDR3 runs to 19 residues. CDR3 loop: CASSQDGLSDRGAKNIQYF. CDR3 nucleotides: TGTGCCAGCAGCCAAGATGGGCTCTCGGACAGAGGAGCCAAAAACATTCAGTACTTC.

J is TRBJ1-3 and V is TRBV11-2, with a weak D call TRBD1 (6 bases). V was clipped by 4 bases and J by 0 bases, with 7 bases between them. The CDR3 is 14 residues long. The germline V gene has CDR1 SGHAT and CDR2 FQNNGV. The CDR3 here is CASSSQGSGNTIYF. CDR3 sequence (DNA): TGTGCCAGCAGCTCACAGGGCTCTGGAAACACCATATATTTT.

The chain has TRBV5-8 and TRBJ1-1; 9 bases match TRBD1. Looked up from germline, CDR1 is SGHTS and CDR2 is YDEGEE. The CDR3 loop spans 15 amino acids. Trimming took 4 bases from V and 7 from J; bases not matched to a gene: 11. The CDR3 reads CASSKAGTGRNEAFF. CDR3 DNA sequence: TGTGCCAGCAGCAAGGCCGGGACAGGGAGAAATGAAGCTTTCTTT.

This rearrangement joins TRBV5-6 to TRBJ2-5; a possible D gene is TRBD2 (5 bases). Germline CDR1 and CDR2: SGHDT and YYEEEE. V was cut by 0 bases and J by 4 bases, with 19 bases left in between. CDR3 size: 17 residues. CDR3 in DNA: TGTGCCAGCAGCTTGGTCGCTTTCGGTGGACTCTCAGAGACCCAGTACTTC. Amino acid sequence: CASSLVAFGGLSETQYF.

The chain has TRBV29-1 and TRBJ2-5, with 7 positions matching TRBD2. CDR1 is SQVTM, CDR2 ANQGSEA, per germline. The CDR3 consists of 14 residues. V shed 3 bases and J 3 bases; nucleotides not matched to a gene: 7. CDR3 residues: CSVDPWGGEETQYF. The CDR3 coding sequence is TGCAGCGTTGATCCGTGGGGGGGAGAAGAGACCCAGTACTTC.

This clone came up a few times. This sequence joins TRBV19 and TRBJ1-5; D uncertain. Germline CDR1 LNHDA, CDR2 SQIVND (reference sequence). V lost 11 bases and J 6 bases, leaving 14 bases between the germline ends. The CDR3 loop spans 12 amino acids. This chain's CDR3 is CAAGMIGQPQHF. CDR3 DNA: TGTGCCGCTGGTATGATCGGTCAGCCCCAGCATTTT.

The chain has TRBV3-1 (or the pseudogene TRBV3-2) and TRBJ1-4; D perhaps matches TRBD1 (5 bases). Trimming pared 1 base from V and 7 bases from J, leaving 10 bases between. This CDR3 has 14 amino acids. CDR1 and CDR2 (germline): LGHDT, YNNKEL (reference sequence). The CDR3 DNA sequence: TGTGCCAGCAGCCAAGGGCAGGGAGGTGAAAAACTGTTTTTT. Translation gives CASSQGQGGEKLFF.

The gene calls are TRBV27 and TRBJ1-5; 8 positions match TRBD1. Germline V gene lookup returns CDR1 MNHEY and CDR2 SMNVEV (reference sequence). Trimming at V came to 3 bases and at J to 6 bases, leaving 7 bases not matched to a gene. The CDR3 has 15 amino acids. The CDR3, as DNA: TGTGCCAGCAGTTTTAGTTCAGGGGGCCTTCAGCCCCAGCATTTT. Its protein is CASSFSSGGLQPQHF.

This chain connects TRBV19 to TRBJ2-5; possibly TRBD1 for D (6 bases). This CDR3 is 15 amino acids long. CDR1 LNHDA and CDR2 SQIVND come from the germline V gene (reference sequence). V was pared by 8 bases and J by 5 bases, with 21 bases between. CDR3 nucleotide sequence: TGTGCCAGTGGAAAACAAGGGAGCAGGGGTGAGACCCAGTACTTC. Its translation is CASGKQGSRGETQYF.

The chain carries TRBV19 and TRBJ1-4; 9 nucleotides align to TRBD1. CDR1 and CDR2 from the germline V gene are LNHDA and SQIVND (reference sequence). V was pared by 3 bases and J by 10 bases, with 6 bases of the junction left unmatched. The CDR3 sequence is 14 residues long. This CDR3 is CASSIEGQGRKLFF. The DNA for the CDR3 is TGTGCCAGTAGTATTGAGGGACAGGGTAGAAAACTGTTTTTT.

The gene calls are TRBV2 and TRBJ1-2, with D maybe TRBD1 (5 bases). The V end lost 1 base, the J end lost 4 bases, and 10 bases lay between the germline ends. The V gene's germline CDR1 is SNHLY and CDR2 FYNNEI. The CDR3 length is 14 residues. CDR3 coding DNA: TGTGCCAGCAGTGAAGACAGGAACATCTATGGCTACACCTTC. Translation: CASSEDRNIYGYTF.

This clone was observed once. V usage is TRBV27 and J usage is TRBJ1-3, with no clear D. CDR1 is MNHEY and CDR2 is SMNVEV in the germline V gene (reference sequence). The CDR3 has 15 residues. V lost 2 bases and J lost 3, with 11 bases in between. The CDR3 sequence: CASSLAWEVGNTIYF. The CDR3 DNA sequence: TGTGCCAGCAGTTTAGCTTGGGAGGTTGGAAACACCATATATTTT.

The chain is built from TRBV25-1 and TRBJ1-4; 7 nucleotides align to TRBD1. This CDR3 has 14 residues. J lost 6 bases, V lost 9 bases, and 10 bases had no gene match. CDR1 and CDR2 from the germline V gene are MGHDK and SYGVNS. CDR3 sequence reads: CASSKGAGDEKLFF. CDR3 nucleotides: TGTGCCAGTTCGAAGGGGGCAGGGGATGAAAAACTGTTTTTT. The full variable domain, its missing parts supplied by reference TRBV25-1 and TRBJ1-4, is EADIYQTPRYLVIGTGKKITLECSQTMGHDKMYWYQQDPGMELHLIHYSYGVNSTEKGDLSSESTVSRIRTEHFPLTLESARPSHTSQYLCASSKGAGDEKLFFGSGTQLSVL.

V gene TRBV2 combines with J gene TRBJ2-3; D might be TRBD2 (6 bases). Looked up from germline, CDR1 is SNHLY and CDR2 is FYNNEI. The V end lost 0 bases, the J end lost 8 bases, and 15 bases lay between the germline ends. CDR3 length: 15 amino acids. For the CDR3, the DNA is TGTGCCAGCAGTGAAGCAGGGACTGGGCTCGGTACGCAGTATTTT. Translating gives CASSEAGTGLGTQYF.

This chain joins TRBV29-1 and TRBJ1-1; no firm D call. CDR3 length equals 11 residues. Germline loops: CDR1 SQVTM, CDR2 ANQGSEA. V lost 7 bases and J lost 4, with 10 bases in between. The CDR3 region has the DNA TGCAGCGGTAGAGGATCCACTGAAGCTTTCTTT. Translating gives CSGRGSTEAFF.

This sequence joins TRBV12-3 or TRBV12-4 and TRBJ2-7; no reliable D call. The germline V and J ends were trimmed by 8 bases and 4 bases, with 6 bases remaining between them. CDR3 length equals 10 residues. This CDR3 is CASRTYEQYF. Here the CDR3 DNA reads TGTGCCAGCCGTACATACGAGCAGTACTTC.

The V call is TRBV6-6, the J call TRBJ1-5; the match to TRBD1 covers 9 bases. CDR3 length: 15 amino acids. From germline, CDR1 is MNHNY and CDR2 SVGAGI (reference sequence). With V trimmed by 6 bases and J by 5 bases, 8 bases remained unmatched. The CDR3 here is CASRTGTGRDQPQHF. In DNA, the CDR3 is TGTGCCAGCAGAACCGGGACAGGGAGGGATCAGCCCCAGCATTTT.

This clone was counted a single time. The chain has TRBV7-9 and TRBJ2-7; TRBD2 matches at 15 bases. V gave up 4 bases and J gave up 6 bases; unmatched junction bases: 7. Per germline, CDR1 SEHNR and CDR2 FQNEAQ (reference sequence). This CDR3 is 16 amino acids long. CDR3 protein: CASSSRTSGGAVEQYF. The CDR3 DNA reads as TGTGCCAGCAGCTCTAGGACTAGCGGGGGGGCCGTCGAGCAGTACTTC.